The 16 T cell receptor beta chains in this list originate from one sample, sequenced in a study of spatial heterogeneity in lung cancer. Time point in this sample: sample taken at primary tumor resection. Researchers sequenced whole RNA taken from tumor, nontumor lung or frozen PBMC without sorting. In TCRdb, the 5' RACE reads were re-called with MiXCR into one record per CDR3 protein. The sample shows around 23,000 distinct CDR3 sequences, about 4.5% of them seen only once. This material consisted of PBMCs, taken at surgery. All receptors derive from a male donor with early-stage non-small cell lung cancer.

This clonotype was seen at least ten times. This rearrangement joins TRBV5-6 to TRBJ2-1; 10 bases match TRBD2. V dropped 0 bases and J dropped 12; count of bases not matched to a gene: 6. This CDR3 has 14 amino acids. Germline-derived CDR1 and CDR2 are SGHDT and YYEEEE. CDR3 coding DNA: TGTGCCAGCAGCTTGGAGGGTGAGCGGGAGGGGCAGTTCTTC. As protein: CASSLEGEREGQFF. The full variable domain, completed using reference TRBV5-6 and TRBJ2-1, is DAGVTQSPTHLIKTRGQQVTLRCSPKSGHDTVSWYQQALGQGPQFIFQYYEEEERQRGNFPDRFSGHQFPNYSSELNVNALLLGDSALYLCASSLEGEREGQFFGPGTRLTVL.

This clonotype showed up many times. The rearrangement links TRBV29-1 to TRBJ2-1, with D maybe TRBD2 (6 bases). This CDR3 contains 17 residues. Trimming removed 0 bases from V and 2 bases from J, with 17 bases in between. Germline assignment: CDR1 SQVTM and CDR2 ANQGSEA. CDR3 nucleotides: TGCAGCGTTGAAGAGGGATCGGGGCTAGCGACCTACAATGAGCAGTTCTTC. The encoded protein is CSVEEGSGLATYNEQFF.

This clonotype was detected many times. The chain is built from TRBV5-1 and TRBJ2-5, with TRBD1 as a possible D gene (7 bases). CDR3 length equals 14 residues. Trimming took 2 bases from V and 2 from J, leaving 10 bases between them. The germline gives CDR1 SGHRS, CDR2 YFSETQ. The CDR3 is CASSFAGGQETQYF. CDR3 nucleotide sequence: TGCGCCAGCAGCTTTGCAGGGGGGCAAGAGACCCAGTACTTC.

Ten or more counts support this clonotype. This chain uses TRBV6-1 with TRBJ2-3; 8 nucleotides agree with TRBD1. The CDR3 sequence is 14 residues long. CDR1 MNHNS and CDR2 SASEGT come from the germline V gene. V lost 1 base to trimming and J lost 9 bases; unmatched junction nucleotides: 6. The CDR3 sequence: CASSEGTGSETQYF. The CDR3 coding sequence is TGTGCCAGCAGTGAAGGGACAGGGAGTGAGACGCAGTATTTT.

Only a few counts were recorded for this clonotype. The J gene is TRBJ1-2, the V gene TRBV20-1, with TRBD1 identical over 7 bases. Germline CDR1 reads DFQATT; CDR2 reads SNEGSKA (reference sequence). Trimming took 3 bases from V and 3 from J; bases not matched to a gene: 13. CDR3 size: 16 residues. The CDR3 loop is CSARSTRGAADYGYTF. CDR3 in DNA: TGCAGTGCTAGGTCCACCAGGGGGGCAGCCGACTATGGCTACACCTTC.

This clonotype was detected many times. The chain is built from TRBV5-1 and TRBJ2-7; D gene ambiguous. Germline V CDR1 and CDR2: SGHRS, YFSETQ. V lost 2 bases and J 0 bases, leaving 6 bases between the germline ends. This CDR3 contains 13 residues. The CDR3 coding sequence is TGCGCCAGCAGCTTAGGAAGCTCCTACGAGCAGTACTTC. Translation: CASSLGSSYEQYF.

This clonotype appeared many times. The chain uses TRBV29-1 and TRBJ1-2; 10 positions match TRBD1. The CDR3 is 12 residues long. V was pared by 6 bases and J by 4 bases, with 2 bases of the junction left unmatched. Looked up from germline, CDR1 is SQVTM and CDR2 is ANQGSEA. The CDR3 coding sequence is TGCAGCGTAGGGGACAGGGGCTATGGCTACACCTTC. Protein product: CSVGDRGYGYTF.

This clonotype was seen a few times. The V call is TRBV4-1, the J call TRBJ2-7, with D perhaps matching TRBD2 (6 bases). Germline CDR1 MGHRA, CDR2 YSYEKL. CDR3 length: 16 amino acids. The germline V and J ends were trimmed by 1 base and 3 bases, with 16 bases remaining between them. This chain's CDR3 is CASSQGRPGDFYEQYF. In DNA, the CDR3 is TGCGCCAGCAGCCAAGGTAGGCCGGGGGACTTCTACGAGCAGTACTTC.

This clonotype was detected many times. The chain couples TRBV14 to TRBJ1-1, with a weak D call TRBD1 (6 bases). The CDR3 totals 13 residues. V shed 2 bases and J shed 7 bases, with 11 bases lying between them. Germline lookup yields CDR1 SGHDN and CDR2 FVKESK. The CDR3 region is CASSQQGLGEAFF. CDR3 nucleotides: TGTGCCAGCAGCCAACAGGGGTTAGGTGAAGCTTTCTTT.

This clonotype was recorded many times. The rearrangement links TRBV6-1 to TRBJ2-2; 8 nucleotides match TRBD1. CDR1 is MNHNS, CDR2 SASEGT, per germline. The length of the CDR3 is 17 residues. V lost 7 bases, J lost 5 bases, and 15 bases stayed unmatched. Written as DNA, the CDR3 is TGTGCCAGCACCCGAATCGCGGACAGGGCATGGACCGGGGAGCTGTTTTTT. It encodes CASTRIADRAWTGELFF.

This clonotype was found many times. The chain couples TRBV7-9 to TRBJ2-3; possibly TRBD2 for D (6 bases). The CDR3 is made up of 15 amino acids. V was shortened by 1 base and J by 2 bases, with 10 bases between the two germline ends. CDR1 and CDR2 from the germline V gene are SEHNR and FQNEAQ (reference sequence). CDR3 protein: CASSLGAGHTDTQYF. The CDR3 DNA reads as TGTGCCAGCAGCTTAGGGGCGGGGCACACAGATACGCAGTATTTT.

In its sample, this clonotype was seen many times. The chain has TRBV27 and TRBJ2-7; D tentatively reads TRBD1 or TRBD2 (6 bases each). V lost 5 bases, J lost 1 base, and 12 bases lay in between. Germline CDR1 MNHEY, CDR2 SMNVEV (reference sequence). The CDR3 has 14 residues. The CDR3 region is CASSLRGESYEQYF. CDR3 nucleotide sequence: TGTGCCAGCAGTCTTAGGGGGGAATCCTACGAGCAGTACTTC.

In this sample, this clonotype turned up many times. V usage is TRBV29-1 and J usage is TRBJ2-7, with a weak D call TRBD2 (5 bases). The CDR3 has 11 amino acids. V shed 4 bases and J shed 4 bases, with 8 bases lying between them. The germline CDR1 and CDR2 sequences are SQVTM and ANQGSEA. The CDR3 spells CSVVDLYEQYF. Written as DNA, the CDR3 is TGCAGCGTTGTGGACTTATACGAGCAGTACTTC.

This clonotype was seen only a few times. One end of the junction does not line up with germline, which may come from a read error. The V call is TRBV14, the J call TRBJ2-7; D is perhaps TRBD1 (6 bases). The CDR3 covers 13 residues. CDR1 is SGHDN, CDR2 FVKESK, per germline. CDR3 DNA: TGTGCCAGCAGCCCTGATCGTTCTGGGACACCCTTCTTC. Protein sequence: CASSPDRSGTPFF.

This clonotype was recorded at least ten times. The chain combines TRBV6-1 with TRBJ2-3, with a weak D call TRBD1 (5 bases). Trimming left V 6 bases short and J 2 bases short, with 15 bases between. The CDR3 sequence is 15 residues long. Germline CDR1 and CDR2: MNHNS and SASEGT. The CDR3 loop reads CASRITGWDTDTQYF. For the CDR3, the DNA is TGTGCCAGCAGGATAACAGGCTGGGACACAGATACGCAGTATTTT.

This clonotype was recorded many times. V is TRBV7-9 and J is TRBJ1-5, with TRBD1 matching over 10 bases. V shed 5 bases and J 4 bases; nucleotides not matched to a gene: 8. The germline V gene has CDR1 SEHNR and CDR2 FQNEAQ (reference sequence). This CDR3 is 16 amino acids long. CDR3 DNA sequence: TGTGCCAGCAGCCCTTCGGGACAGGGGAGTAATCAGCCCCAGCATTTT. As protein: CASSPSGQGSNQPQHF.